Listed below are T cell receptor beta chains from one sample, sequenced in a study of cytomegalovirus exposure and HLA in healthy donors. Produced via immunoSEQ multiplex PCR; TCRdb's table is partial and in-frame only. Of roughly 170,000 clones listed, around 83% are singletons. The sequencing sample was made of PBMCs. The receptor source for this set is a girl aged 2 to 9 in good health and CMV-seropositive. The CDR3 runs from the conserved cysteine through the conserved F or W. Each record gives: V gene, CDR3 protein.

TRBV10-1 CASSPGAADYAEQFF
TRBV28 CASSLDIGKSIRDTQYF
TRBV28 CASSEWDNLAKNIQYF
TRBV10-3 CATWTGDIEAFF
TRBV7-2 CASSLGLDDTGELFF
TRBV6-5 CASSGTGQGKTEAFF
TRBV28 CASKRGLGLYTTGELFF
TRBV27 CASSPSADRANYGYTF
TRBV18 CASSTYTTGSYGYTF
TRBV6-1 CASSEGPVSGNTIYF
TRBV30 CAWSVRGVTNQPQHF
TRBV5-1 CASSPEQGAVTEAFF
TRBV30 CAWSVRFPGNREQYF
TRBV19 CASSIGQGPEQYF
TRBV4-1 CASSQGLLQGLSNTGELFF
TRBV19 CASSILTPSVFEPNEQFF
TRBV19 CASSITKSNQPQHF
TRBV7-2 CASSFLADSSYEQYF
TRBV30 CAWSLSLGNQPQHF
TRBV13 CASSSMPSSSYNEQFF
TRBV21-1 CASSKGGRLAGGYEQYF
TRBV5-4 CASSLTQGGKAEAFF
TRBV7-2 CASSLGTGGGTEAFF
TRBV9 CASSRSGGANVLTF
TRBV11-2 CASSSQVDFYGYTF
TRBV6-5 CASSSLPSAGNTIYF
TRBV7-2 CASSLARGLFGETQYF
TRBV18 CASSQFSDIGKVDEKLFF
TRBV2 CASSEYTGNEKLFF
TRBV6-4 CHIISASTDTQYF
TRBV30 CAWSQRSEAFF
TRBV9 CASSGTGSTDTQYF
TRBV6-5 CASSYSAGTSGNTIYF
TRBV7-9 CAGSLGQGGYTF